This TCR beta chain was recovered during a study of OX40 agonist ivuxolimab in advanced cancers. On the study more broadly: Patients were treated with ivuxolimab, an agonistic anti-OX40 (CD134) antibody. Partial response was recorded in three patients: one hepatocellular carcinoma and two cutaneous melanoma cases.

Broader study findings: Partial responders dosed at 0.1-3.0 mg/kg displayed clonal expansion ranking among the lowest. Low normalized clonal expansion also occurred in some nonresponding patients.

The repertoire was sequenced with immunoSEQ multiplex PCR; TCRdb's copy has only in-frame clones and lacks some. The top ten clones hold around 10% of a sample with 60,000 or so clones, around 90% of them seen once. Between the trimmed V and J ends, which lost 6 bases and 7 bases, there was a span of 13 bases. This CDR3 spans 14 amino acids. Germline CDR1 is MNHEY and CDR2 is SMNVEV (reference sequence). Worth noting for this clone: Its antigen is still unknown.

The clonotype originates from an adult with an advanced solid tumor such as melanoma, head and neck, liver or kidney cancer. Sample: CD4+ or CD8+ T cells sorted from blood, taken in a trial of the OX40 agonist ivuxolimab. The chain employs TRBV27 and TRBJ1-6; D gene unclear. For the CDR3, the DNA is TGTGCCAGCAGCCGGCTGAACTTGAATTCACCCCTCCACTTT. Protein sequence: CASSRLNLNSPLHF.